These 31 T cell receptor beta chains came from one sample sequenced in a study of CD8 T cells in ankylosing spondylitis. TCRdb reanalysed the 5' RACE reads using MiXCR and keeps one entry per CDR3 protein. The table has roughly 40,000 distinct CDR3 sequences, 16% seen once. Sequencing was carried out using blood. The receptors originated from a male donor with ankylosing spondylitis or in good health (not recorded which).

The gene calls are TRBV4-2 and TRBJ1-4; no firm D call. V lost 0 bases, J lost 7 bases, and 18 bases lay in between. CDR3 length: 17 amino acids. From germline, CDR1 is LGHNA and CDR2 YNFKEQ. The CDR3 here is CASSQEVGMSLGEKLFF. CDR3 DNA sequence: TGTGCCAGCAGCCAAGAGGTCGGAATGTCACTTGGTGAAAAACTGTTTTTT.

The genes are TRBV6-2 or TRBV6-3 and TRBJ1-2; no firm D call. The CDR3 spans 13 residues. Germline V gene data show CDR1 as MNHEY and CDR2 as SVGEGT. Trimming shortened V by 6 bases and J by 8 bases, and 16 bases separated the two germline ends. CDR3 nucleotide sequence: TGTGCCAGCAGCCCCGATGGCGCTATAGGCTACACCTTC. It is translated as CASSPDGAIGYTF.

This clonotype was counted only a few times. The chain joins TRBV7-3 to TRBJ2-2; tentatively, D is TRBD2 (7 bases). The V end was cut by 1 base, the J end by 4 bases, with 16 bases between. Germline values: CDR1 SGHTA, CDR2 FQGTGA. The CDR3 is made up of 17 amino acids. The CDR3 here is CASSLIGGLPATGELFF. The CDR3 DNA follows: TGTGCCAGCAGCTTAATAGGGGGACTACCTGCCACCGGGGAGCTGTTTTTT.

This clonotype has a handful of counts. The CDR3 bases are TGTGCCAGCAGTGAAGAGGGGCCCATCGAGACCCAGTACTTC. Residues: CASSEEGPIETQYF. The chain is built from TRBV2 and TRBJ2-5, with D possibly TRBD1 on 5 matching bases. The CDR3 extends over 14 amino acids. The V end lost 1 base, the J end lost 5 bases, and 11 bases lay between the germline ends. Germline CDR1 is SNHLY and CDR2 is FYNNEI.

This clonotype has only a few counts. V and J are TRBV7-8 and TRBJ2-2, with D tentatively TRBD1 or TRBD2 (5 bases each). Per germline, CDR1 SGHVS and CDR2 FQNEAQ. The CDR3 is 14 amino acids. The V end was cut by 8 bases, the J end by 3 bases, with 13 bases between. The CDR3 nucleotides are TGTGCCAGCCGGGGCGTTAGCCACACCGGGGAGCTGTTTTTT. This encodes CASRGVSHTGELFF.

This clonotype came up a few times. The rearrangement uses TRBV12-3 or TRBV12-4 and TRBJ2-2, with TRBD2 matching 8 bases. This CDR3 comprises 14 residues. The trim removed 5 bases at V and 5 bases at J, leaving 4 bases unmatched. CDR3 loop: CASSRAGVTGELFF. In DNA, the CDR3 is TGTGCCAGCAGTAGAGCGGGAGTAACCGGGGAGCTGTTTTTT.

The V and J genes are TRBV12-3 or TRBV12-4 and TRBJ1-1, with D maybe TRBD1 (5 bases). The V and J ends lost 5 bases and 3 bases respectively, with 19 bases between them. The CDR3 extends over 16 amino acids. The CDR3 DNA sequence: TGTGCCAGCAGTCCATATCGTACAGGAAGGGACACTGAAGCTTTCTTT. It specifies CASSPYRTGRDTEAFF.

This clonotype has just a few counts. The chain is built from TRBV20-1 and TRBJ1-6; tentatively, D is TRBD1 (5 bases). V gave up 2 bases and J gave up 4 bases, with 12 bases separating them. This CDR3 is 15 amino acids long. Germline CDR1 reads DFQATT; CDR2 reads SNEGSKA (reference sequence). The CDR3 DNA follows: TGCAGTGCTAGATCGGAAGAGGGGTATAATTCACCCCTCCACTTT. Its translation: CSARSEEGYNSPLHF.

This clonotype was seen a few times. The chain recombines TRBV6-6 with TRBJ1-1; D is uncertain. Looked up from germline, CDR1 is MNHNY and CDR2 is SVGAGI (reference sequence). This CDR3 contains 13 residues. V dropped 2 bases and J dropped 1 base, with 5 bases sitting between them. CDR3: CASSYGPNTEAFF. The CDR3, as DNA: TGTGCCAGCAGTTACGGGCCGAACACTGAAGCTTTCTTT.

The table lists this clonotype with a few counts. The chain is built from TRBV5-6 and TRBJ2-4, with D possibly TRBD2 on 5 matching bases. CDR1 and CDR2 from the germline V gene are SGHDT and YYEEEE. This CDR3 spans 17 amino acids. V lost 3 bases to trimming and J lost 0 bases, with 16 bases between them. CDR3 nucleotides: TGTGCCAGCAGCTCACCGGGATCCCCGCTAGCCAAAAACATTCAGTACTTC. Its protein product is CASSSPGSPLAKNIQYF. Based on the CDR3 plus reference TRBV5-6 and TRBJ2-4, the full variable domain is DAGVTQSPTHLIKTRGQQVTLRCSPKSGHDTVSWYQQALGQGPQFIFQYYEEEERQRGNFPDRFSGHQFPNYSSELNVNALLLGDSALYLCASSSPGSPLAKNIQYFGAGTRLSVL.

The chain couples TRBV20-1 to TRBJ1-1; D is ambiguous. Germline CDR1 is DFQATT and CDR2 is SNEGSKA (reference sequence). V was clipped by 2 bases and J by 6 bases, with 13 bases between them. The CDR3 totals 13 residues. CDR3 loop: CSARMGGRSEAFF. The CDR3 nucleotides are TGCAGTGCTAGAATGGGCGGACGGTCTGAAGCTTTCTTT.

In this sample, this clonotype turned up a few times. The CDR3 region has the DNA TGCGCCAGCAGCCAGTTACAGGGGGCGCAGATTGAGCAGTTCTTC. Protein sequence: CASSQLQGAQIEQFF. The rearrangement links TRBV5-1 to TRBJ2-1, with 9 bases identical to TRBD1. Germline V CDR1 and CDR2: SGHRS, YFSETQ. V shed 4 bases, J shed 9 bases, and the junction held 11 bases outside the gene matches. CDR3 size: 15 residues.

The gene calls are TRBV20-1 and TRBJ2-1; 9 bases agree with TRBD2. The CDR3 is made up of 14 amino acids. Germline CDR1 reads DFQATT; CDR2 reads SNEGSKA (reference sequence). V was clipped by 6 bases and J by 7 bases; unmatched bases: 10. The CDR3 DNA is TGCAGTGCAATCGGGACTAGCACCAGGAATGAGCAGTTCTTC. Translated: CSAIGTSTRNEQFF.

The J gene is TRBJ2-1, the V gene TRBV14; possibly TRBD2 for D (5 bases). Germline loops: CDR1 SGHDN, CDR2 FVKESK. CDR3 length: 14 amino acids. V shed 4 bases and J shed 6 bases, with 13 bases lying between them. The CDR3 nucleotides are TGTGCCAGCAGCCGAAGGACTCTTCCCAATGAGCAGTTCTTC. Translated: CASSRRTLPNEQFF. Together with reference TRBV14 and TRBJ2-1, the CDR3 gives the full variable domain: EAGVTQFPSHSVIEKGQTVTLRCDPISGHDNLYWYRRVMGKEIKFLLHFVKESKQDESGMPNNRFLAERTGGTYSTLKVQPAELEDSGVYFCASSRRTLPNEQFFGPGTRLTVL.

The chain carries TRBV6-5 and TRBJ2-2; 9 bases agree with TRBD1. V lost 3 bases and J lost 6; bases outside the gene matches: 11. The V gene's germline CDR1 is MNHEY and CDR2 SVGAGI. This CDR3 comprises 17 residues. The CDR3 loop is CASSYYRTGVGAGELFF. The CDR3 DNA is TGTGCCAGCAGTTATTACCGGACAGGGGTGGGCGCCGGGGAGCTGTTTTTT.

The J gene is TRBJ2-2, the V gene TRBV5-1, with TRBD1 identical over 8 bases. This CDR3 has 15 residues. The V gene end was trimmed by 3 bases and the J gene end by 7 bases; junction bases not matched to a gene: 8. Per germline, CDR1 SGHRS and CDR2 YFSETQ. The CDR3, as DNA: TGCGCCAGCAGCTCGGGCAGGGGGCATAACGGGGAGCTGTTTTTT. This encodes CASSSGRGHNGELFF. Full variable domain (rest looked up from reference TRBV5-1 and TRBJ2-2): KAGVTQTPRYLIKTRGQQVTLSCSPISGHRSVSWYQQTPGQGLQFLFEYFSETQRNKGNFPGRFSGRQFSNSRSEMNVSTLELGDSALYLCASSSGRGHNGELFFGEGSRLTVL.

V usage is TRBV6-2 or TRBV6-3 and J usage is TRBJ2-1; 9 bases match TRBD1. The CDR3 covers 16 residues. CDR1 is MNHEY, CDR2 SVGEGT, per germline. J was trimmed by 6 bases and V by 5 bases; bases with no gene match: 11. CDR3 DNA sequence: TGTGCCAGCAGTACAACCGGGACAGGGAGGGTCAATGAGCAGTTCTTC. Its translation: CASSTTGTGRVNEQFF.

This chain links TRBV5-6 with TRBJ2-1; the D gene is possibly TRBD2 (6 bases). V shed 0 bases and J shed 2 bases, with 12 bases lying between them. The CDR3 has 16 residues. From germline, CDR1 is SGHDT and CDR2 YYEEEE. The CDR3 DNA is TGTGCCAGCAGCTTGGTTTTTACGGGGGCCTACAATGAGCAGTTCTTC. Its translation is CASSLVFTGAYNEQFF.

The genes are TRBV28 and TRBJ2-3; D is perhaps TRBD2 (6 bases). CDR1 and CDR2 from the germline V gene are MDHEN and SYDVKM. This CDR3 is 14 amino acids long. V gave up 7 bases and J gave up 2 bases, with 13 bases separating them. The CDR3 bases are TGTGCCAGCACTCCCGGCGGGGCCACAGATACGCAGTATTTT. It yields the protein CASTPGGATDTQYF.

The CDR3 sequence: CSAVPRTSGSRSDTQYF. CDR3 coding DNA: TGCAGTGCAGTGCCCAGGACTAGCGGGAGTAGGTCAGATACGCAGTATTTT. The gene calls are TRBV20-1 and TRBJ2-3; 13 bases align to TRBD2. The junction had 13 bases not matched to a gene; V was cut back by 6 bases and J by 4 bases. The V gene's germline CDR1 is DFQATT and CDR2 SNEGSKA (reference sequence). CDR3 length: 17 residues.

This clonotype was observed at least ten times. The gene calls are TRBV24-1 and TRBJ2-1, with D possibly TRBD1 on 5 matching bases. Germline assignment: CDR1 KGHDR and CDR2 SFDVKD. The V gene lost 3 bases and the J gene lost 8 bases, with 13 bases spanning the gap. The CDR3 has 14 residues. The CDR3 region is CATSDALRVHEQFF. DNA of the CDR3: TGTGCCACCAGTGATGCCCTCAGGGTCCATGAGCAGTTCTTC.

The table lists this clonotype with a few counts. The rearrangement joins TRBV20-1 to TRBJ1-4; D is unclear. The CDR3 runs 13 residues. V dropped 1 base and J dropped 0 bases, with 3 bases sitting between them. Germline V gene sequence: CDR1 DFQATT, CDR2 SNEGSKA (reference sequence). CDR3 bases: TGCAGTGCTAGAGCGGCAACTAATGAAAAACTGTTTTTT. As protein: CSARAATNEKLFF.

This rearrangement joins TRBV29-1 to TRBJ2-1, with 7 nucleotides matching TRBD2. The length of the CDR3 is 15 residues. J lost 9 bases, V lost 7 bases, and 18 bases had no gene match. The germline V gene has CDR1 SQVTM and CDR2 ANQGSEA. CDR3 in amino acids: CSARIASGMRGEQFF. The CDR3 DNA reads TGCAGCGCTCGCATAGCAAGCGGGATGCGTGGTGAGCAGTTCTTC.

This clonotype appeared a few times. The CDR3 spells CASSYDTGELFF. The CDR3 region has the DNA TGTGCCAGCAGTTACGACACCGGGGAGCTGTTTTTT. This chain links TRBV6-6 with TRBJ2-2; D gene ambiguous. Germline CDR1 and CDR2: MNHNY and SVGAGI (reference sequence). The CDR3 covers 12 residues. Trimming removed 2 bases from V and 3 bases from J, with 1 base in between.

The J gene is TRBJ2-2, the V gene TRBV20-1, with D perhaps being TRBD1 or TRBD2 (6 bases each). Germline V gene data show CDR1 as DFQATT and CDR2 as SNEGSKA (reference sequence). The V and J ends lost 1 base and 2 bases respectively, with 11 bases between them. The CDR3 runs to 15 residues. CDR3 in DNA: TGCAGTGCTAGAGCGGGGGCCCATAACACCGGGGAGCTGTTTTTT. Translation gives CSARAGAHNTGELFF.

This clonotype was picked up a small number of times. The chain uses TRBV29-1 and TRBJ2-2; D is perhaps TRBD1 (7 bases). The CDR3 is 13 amino acids. Germline values: CDR1 SQVTM, CDR2 ANQGSEA. Trimming pared 6 bases from V and 5 bases from J, leaving 13 bases between. The CDR3 sequence is CSVGGQSTGELFF. The CDR3 DNA reads TGCAGCGTCGGGGGACAGTCGACCGGGGAGCTGTTTTTT.

This clonotype was detected only a few times. This chain joins TRBV28 and TRBJ1-1; the D is unclear. Per germline, CDR1 MDHEN and CDR2 SYDVKM. The CDR3 runs to 14 residues. V was shortened by 3 bases and J by 3 bases, with 11 bases between the two germline ends. CDR3 region: CASSLVPADTEAFF. Here the CDR3 DNA reads TGTGCCAGCAGTTTGGTTCCGGCGGACACTGAAGCTTTCTTT.

The chain carries TRBV29-1 and TRBJ1-1, with TRBD1 identical over 7 bases. Looked up from germline, CDR1 is SQVTM and CDR2 is ANQGSEA. This CDR3 is 12 amino acids long. The ends lost 7 bases at V and 2 bases at J; junction bases unmatched: 4. The CDR3 spells CSAGQVNTEAFF. CDR3 nucleotides: TGCAGCGCCGGACAGGTAAACACTGAAGCTTTCTTT.

This clonotype has a handful of counts. The gene calls are TRBV4-3 and TRBJ2-2; D might be TRBD1 (6 bases). The germline CDR1 and CDR2 sequences are LGHNA and YSLEER. This CDR3 spans 16 amino acids. V shed 0 bases and J shed 1 base, with 9 bases lying between them. The CDR3 sequence is CASSQETGWNTGELFF. The CDR3 nucleotides are TGCGCCAGCAGCCAAGAGACAGGCTGGAACACCGGGGAGCTGTTTTTT.

Judged by abundance, this clonotype is medium-sized. The rearrangement joins TRBV7-2 to TRBJ1-5; a possible D gene is TRBD1 (5 bases). V lost 5 bases, J lost 0 bases, and 8 bases lay in between. Germline CDR1 and CDR2: SGHTA and FQGNSA. This CDR3 region has 14 residues. The CDR3 region has the DNA TGTGCCAGCAGCCCCCAGGGTAGCAATCAGCCCCAGCATTTT. Translating it yields CASSPQGSNQPQHF.

Written as DNA, the CDR3 is TGTGCCAGCAGCCGTGGGGAGCTTCTCACAGATACGCAGTATTTT. Its translation is CASSRGELLTDTQYF. The rearrangement links TRBV5-6 to TRBJ2-3, with D possibly being TRBD2 (5 bases). The CDR3 sequence is 15 residues long. Germline loops: CDR1 SGHDT, CDR2 YYEEEE. The ends were cut back, 4 bases at V and 2 bases at J, with 14 bases in the middle.